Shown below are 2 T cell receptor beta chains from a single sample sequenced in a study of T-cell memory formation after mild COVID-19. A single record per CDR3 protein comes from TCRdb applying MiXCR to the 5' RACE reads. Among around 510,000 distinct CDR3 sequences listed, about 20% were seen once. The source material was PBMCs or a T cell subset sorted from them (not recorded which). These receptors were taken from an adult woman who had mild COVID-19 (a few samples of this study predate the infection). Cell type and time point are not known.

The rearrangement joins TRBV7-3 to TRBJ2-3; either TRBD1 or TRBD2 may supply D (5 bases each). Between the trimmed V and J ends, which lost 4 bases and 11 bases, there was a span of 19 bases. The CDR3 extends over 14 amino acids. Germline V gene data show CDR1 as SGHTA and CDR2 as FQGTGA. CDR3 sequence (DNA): TGTGCCAGCAGCTCGCACGCCTCGGGGACGGGGCAGTATTTT. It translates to CASSSHASGTGQYF.

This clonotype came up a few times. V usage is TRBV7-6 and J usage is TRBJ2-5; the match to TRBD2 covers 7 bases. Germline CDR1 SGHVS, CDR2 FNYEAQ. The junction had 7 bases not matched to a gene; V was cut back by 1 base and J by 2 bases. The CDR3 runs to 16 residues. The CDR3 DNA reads TGTGCCAGCAGCTTAGAGACTAGCTATGTGCAAGAGACCCAGTACTTC. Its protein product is CASSLETSYVQETQYF. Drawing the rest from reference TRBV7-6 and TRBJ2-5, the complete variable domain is GAGVSQSPRYKVTKRGQDVALRCDPISGHVSLYWYRQALGQGPEFLTYFNYEAQQDKSGLPNDRFSAERPEGSISTLTIQRTEQRDSAMYRCASSLETSYVQETQYFGPGTRLLVL.